Each of the 9 T cell receptor beta chains below was sequenced from the same sample in a study of blood T cell repertoires in COVID-19. Assay: immunoSEQ multiplex PCR; the TCRdb copy retains only in-frame clones and omits some. The data hold around 330,000 clones, with about 89% observed a single time. What was sequenced was PBMCs or T cells enriched from blood (not recorded which). These TCRs come from a man aged 55-75 years who had recovered from COVID-19.

The genes are TRBV7-9 and TRBJ2-3, with a possible D match to TRBD2 (5 bases). The germline gives CDR1 SEHNR, CDR2 FQNEAQ (reference sequence). The V and J ends lost 6 bases and 6 bases respectively, with 13 bases between them. There are 13 residues in the CDR3. The CDR3 spells CASRLEWEDTQYF. In DNA, the CDR3 is TGTGCCAGCAGGCTGGAGTGGGAGGATACGCAGTATTTT.

The J gene is TRBJ2-1, the V gene TRBV7-3, with 8 positions matching TRBD2. CDR1 SGHTA and CDR2 FQGTGA come from the germline V gene. The CDR3 is 15 residues long. V lost 7 bases to trimming and J lost 7 bases; unmatched junction nucleotides: 12. The CDR3 DNA reads TGTGCCAGCACAATTAGCGGGAATTTACGGAATGAGCAGTTCTTC. Its translation: CASTISGNLRNEQFF. Drawing the rest from reference TRBV7-3 and TRBJ2-1, the complete variable domain is GAGVSQTPSNKVTEKGKYVELRCDPISGHTALYWYRQSLGQGPEFLIYFQGTGAADDSGLPNDRFFAVRPEGSVSTLKIQRTERGDSAVYLCASTISGNLRNEQFFGPGTRLTVL.

The chain recombines TRBV7-9 with TRBJ2-7, with TRBD2 matching over 8 bases. This CDR3 comprises 15 residues. The germline V gene encodes CDR1 SEHNR and CDR2 FQNEAQ (reference sequence). Germline trimming cut 6 bases from V and 3 bases from J; bases unmatched to any gene: 10. The CDR3 DNA reads as TGTGCCAGCAGTCTGCTCGGGAGGGGGGACTACGAGCAGTACTTC. Translation gives CASSLLGRGDYEQYF.

The chain employs TRBV19 and TRBJ1-5, with 11 nucleotides matching TRBD1. Looked up from germline, CDR1 is LNHDA and CDR2 is SQIVND (reference sequence). The CDR3 has 16 amino acids. The ends lost 4 bases at V and 6 bases at J; junction bases unmatched: 8. This CDR3 reads CASSTGRTGGRQPQHF. The DNA for the CDR3 is TGTGCCAGTAGTACTGGCCGGACAGGGGGCCGTCAGCCCCAGCATTTT.

This clone is a singleton in its sample. The CDR3 loop is CASSYGGYEETQYF. The CDR3 DNA reads TGTGCCAGCAGCTACGGGGGGTACGAAGAGACCCAGTACTTC. The chain has TRBV14 and TRBJ2-5, with 7 positions matching TRBD2. The V and J ends lost 5 bases and 3 bases, in that order; junction bases with no gene match: 6. Looked up from germline, CDR1 is SGHDN and CDR2 is FVKESK. The length of the CDR3 is 14 residues.

This chain uses TRBV4-3 with TRBJ2-3; D remains unclear. This CDR3 spans 15 amino acids. V lost 0 bases and J 4 bases, leaving 11 bases between the germline ends. Germline values: CDR1 LGHNA, CDR2 YSLEER. CDR3 sequence (DNA): TGCGCCAGCAGCCAAGACGAGGTGGTTTCAGATACGCAGTATTTT. Translated, it gives CASSQDEVVSDTQYF.

V is TRBV6-6 and J is TRBJ2-2; 8 nucleotides align to TRBD2. V lost 5 bases to trimming and J lost 6 bases; unmatched junction nucleotides: 8. The CDR3 runs 15 residues. Germline V gene sequence: CDR1 MNHNY, CDR2 SVGAGI (reference sequence). In DNA, the CDR3 is TGTGCCAGCAGTACAAGCGGGAGTGGTCCCGGGGAGCTGTTTTTT. It specifies CASSTSGSGPGELFF.

Only one count was recorded for this clone. The J gene is TRBJ2-2, the V gene TRBV27, with 7 bases lining up with TRBD1. Losses at the gene ends were 4 bases for V and 3 bases for J; bases not matched to a gene: 5. This CDR3 contains 15 residues. Germline values: CDR1 MNHEY, CDR2 SMNVEV (reference sequence). DNA of the CDR3: TGTGCCAGCAGTTCACACAGGGGTTACACCGGGGAGCTGTTTTTT. It specifies CASSSHRGYTGELFF.

The chain joins TRBV18 to TRBJ1-3; D possibly corresponds to TRBD1 (5 bases). This CDR3 is built from 15 residues. Germline V lookup: CDR1 KGHSH, CDR2 LQKENI. V was pared by 3 bases and J by 0 bases, with 9 bases between. The CDR3 protein is CASSPRGNSGNTIYF. In nucleotides, the CDR3 is TGTGCCAGCTCACCGCGGGGGAACTCTGGAAACACCATATATTTT.